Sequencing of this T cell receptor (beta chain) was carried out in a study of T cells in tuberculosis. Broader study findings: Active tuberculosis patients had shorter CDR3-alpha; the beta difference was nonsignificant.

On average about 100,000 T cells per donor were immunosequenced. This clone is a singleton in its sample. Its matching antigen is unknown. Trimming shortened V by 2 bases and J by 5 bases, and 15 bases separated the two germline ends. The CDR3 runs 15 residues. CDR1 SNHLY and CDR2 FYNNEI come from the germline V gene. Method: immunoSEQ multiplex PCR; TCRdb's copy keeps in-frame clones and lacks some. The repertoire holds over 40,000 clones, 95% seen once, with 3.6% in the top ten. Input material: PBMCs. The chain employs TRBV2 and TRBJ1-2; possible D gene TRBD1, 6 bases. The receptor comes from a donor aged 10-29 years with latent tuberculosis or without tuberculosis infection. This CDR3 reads CASSERVGTPYGYTF. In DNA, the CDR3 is TGTGCCAGCAGTGAAAGGGTAGGGACACCATATGGCTACACCTTC. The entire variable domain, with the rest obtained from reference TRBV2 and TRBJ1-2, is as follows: EPEVTQTPSHQVTQMGQEVILRCVPISNHLYFYWYRQILGQKVEFLVSFYNNEISEKSEIFDDQFSVERPDGSNFTLKIRSTKLEDSAMYFCASSERVGTPYGYTFGSGTRLTVV.